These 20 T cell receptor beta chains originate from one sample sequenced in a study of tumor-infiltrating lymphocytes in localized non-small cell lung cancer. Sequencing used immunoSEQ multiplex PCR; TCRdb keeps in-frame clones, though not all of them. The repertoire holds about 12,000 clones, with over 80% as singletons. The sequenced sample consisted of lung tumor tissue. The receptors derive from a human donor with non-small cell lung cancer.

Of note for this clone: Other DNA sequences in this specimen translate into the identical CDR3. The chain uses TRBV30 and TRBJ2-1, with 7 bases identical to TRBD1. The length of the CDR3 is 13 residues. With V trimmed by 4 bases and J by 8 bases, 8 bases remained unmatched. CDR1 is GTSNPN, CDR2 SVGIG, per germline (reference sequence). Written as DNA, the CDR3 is TGTGCCTGGACCGCACGACAGGGTGATGAGCAGTTCTTC. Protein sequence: CAWTARQGDEQFF.

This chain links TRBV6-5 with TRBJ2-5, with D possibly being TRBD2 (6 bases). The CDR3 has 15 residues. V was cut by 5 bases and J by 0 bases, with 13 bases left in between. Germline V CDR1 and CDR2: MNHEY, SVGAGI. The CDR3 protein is CASSPGLVHQETQYF. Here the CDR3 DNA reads TGTGCCAGCAGTCCGGGACTGGTACACCAAGAGACCCAGTACTTC.

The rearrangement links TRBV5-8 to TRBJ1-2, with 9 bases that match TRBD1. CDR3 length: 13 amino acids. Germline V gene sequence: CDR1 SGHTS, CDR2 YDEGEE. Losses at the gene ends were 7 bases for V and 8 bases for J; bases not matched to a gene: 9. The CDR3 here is CASRGGTGLGYTF. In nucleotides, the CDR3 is TGTGCCAGCCGTGGGGGGACAGGGTTAGGCTACACCTTC.

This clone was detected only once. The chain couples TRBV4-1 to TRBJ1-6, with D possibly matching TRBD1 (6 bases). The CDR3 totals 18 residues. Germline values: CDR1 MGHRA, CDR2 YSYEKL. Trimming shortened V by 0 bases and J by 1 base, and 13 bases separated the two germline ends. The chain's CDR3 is CASSQDLRGASYNSPLHF. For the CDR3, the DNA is TGCGCCAGCAGCCAAGATCTCAGGGGAGCATCCTATAATTCACCCCTCCACTTT.

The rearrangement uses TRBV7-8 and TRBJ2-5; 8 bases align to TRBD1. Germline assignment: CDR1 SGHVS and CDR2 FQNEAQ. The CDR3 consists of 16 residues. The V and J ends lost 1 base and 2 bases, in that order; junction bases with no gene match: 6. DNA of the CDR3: TGTGCCAGCAGCTTAGTGGGGACAGGTTCTCAAGAGACCCAGTACTTC. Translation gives CASSLVGTGSQETQYF.

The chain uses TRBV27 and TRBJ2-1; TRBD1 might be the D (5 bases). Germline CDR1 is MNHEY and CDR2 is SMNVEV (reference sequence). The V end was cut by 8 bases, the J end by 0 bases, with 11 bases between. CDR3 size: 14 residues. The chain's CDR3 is CASSRRVSYNEQFF. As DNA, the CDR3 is TGTGCCAGCTCCCGCAGGGTCTCCTACAATGAGCAGTTCTTC.

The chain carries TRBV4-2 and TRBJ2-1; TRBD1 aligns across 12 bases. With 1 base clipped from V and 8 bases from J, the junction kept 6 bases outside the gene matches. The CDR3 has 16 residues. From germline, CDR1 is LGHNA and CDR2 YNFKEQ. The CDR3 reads CASSQASGQGAYEQFF. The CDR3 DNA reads TGTGCCAGCAGCCAAGCCTCGGGACAGGGGGCCTATGAGCAGTTCTTC.

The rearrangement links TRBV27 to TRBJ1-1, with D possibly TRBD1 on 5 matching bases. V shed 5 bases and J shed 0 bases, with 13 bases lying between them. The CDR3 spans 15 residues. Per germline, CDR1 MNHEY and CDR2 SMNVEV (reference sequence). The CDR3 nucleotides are TGTGCCAGCAGTCCACGGACATTGGTGAACACTGAAGCTTTCTTT. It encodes CASSPRTLVNTEAFF.

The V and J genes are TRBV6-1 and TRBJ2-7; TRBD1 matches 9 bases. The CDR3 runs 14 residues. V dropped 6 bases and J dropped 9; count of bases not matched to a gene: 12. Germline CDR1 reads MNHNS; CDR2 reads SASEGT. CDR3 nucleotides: TGTGCCAGCAGAGAATCCGGGACAGGGACATCGCAGTACTTC. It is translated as CASRESGTGTSQYF.

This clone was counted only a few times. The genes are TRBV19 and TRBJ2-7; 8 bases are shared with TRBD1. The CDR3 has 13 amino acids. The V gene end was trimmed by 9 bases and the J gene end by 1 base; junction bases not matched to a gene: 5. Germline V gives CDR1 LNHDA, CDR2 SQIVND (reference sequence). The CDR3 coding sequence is TGTGCCAGCCGCAGGGGGCTATCCTACGAGCAGTACTTC. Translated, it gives CASRRGLSYEQYF.

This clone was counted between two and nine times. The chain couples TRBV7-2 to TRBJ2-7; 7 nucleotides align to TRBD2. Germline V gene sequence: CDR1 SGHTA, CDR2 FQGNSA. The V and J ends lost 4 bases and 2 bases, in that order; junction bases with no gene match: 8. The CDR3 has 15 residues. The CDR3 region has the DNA TGTGCCAGCAGCTCGGATAGCGGGTCGACCTACGAGCAGTACTTC. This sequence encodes CASSSDSGSTYEQYF. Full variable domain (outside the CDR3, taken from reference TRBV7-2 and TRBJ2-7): GAGVSQSPSNKVTEKGKDVELRCDPISGHTALYWYRQSLGQGLEFLIYFQGNSAPDKSGLPSDRFSAERTGGSVSTLTIQRTQQEDSAVYLCASSSDSGSTYEQYFGPGTRLTVT.

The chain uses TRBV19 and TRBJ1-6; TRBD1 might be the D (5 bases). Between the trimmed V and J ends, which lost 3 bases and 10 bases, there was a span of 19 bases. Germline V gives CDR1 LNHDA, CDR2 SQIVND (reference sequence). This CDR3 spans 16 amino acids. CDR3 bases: TGTGCCAGTAGTATTTCTTTGCTCAGGGTCGGATCACCCCTCCACTTT. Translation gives CASSISLLRVGSPLHF.

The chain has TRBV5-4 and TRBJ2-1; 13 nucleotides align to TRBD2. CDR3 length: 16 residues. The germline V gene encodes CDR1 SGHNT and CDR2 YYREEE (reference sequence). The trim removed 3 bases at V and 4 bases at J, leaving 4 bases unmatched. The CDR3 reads CASSSGLAGAYNEQFF. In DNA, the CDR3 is TGTGCCAGCAGCTCCGGACTAGCGGGGGCTTACAATGAGCAGTTCTTC.

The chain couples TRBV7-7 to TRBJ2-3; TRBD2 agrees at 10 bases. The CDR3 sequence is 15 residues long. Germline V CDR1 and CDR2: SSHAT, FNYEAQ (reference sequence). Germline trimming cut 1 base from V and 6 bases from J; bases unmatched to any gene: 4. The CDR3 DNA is TGTGCCAGCAGCTTAGGTGGTAGCGGGGGGGATACGCAGTATTTT. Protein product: CASSLGGSGGDTQYF. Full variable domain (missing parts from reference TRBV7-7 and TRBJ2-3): GAGVSQSPRYKVTKRGQDVTLRCDPISSHATLYWYQQALGQGPEFLTYFNYEAQPDKSGLPSDRFSAERPEGSISTLTIQRTEQRDSAMYRCASSLGGSGGDTQYFGPGTRLTVL.

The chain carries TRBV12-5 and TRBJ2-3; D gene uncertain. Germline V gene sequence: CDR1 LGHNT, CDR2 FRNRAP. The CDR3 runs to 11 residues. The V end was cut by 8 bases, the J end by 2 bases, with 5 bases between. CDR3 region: CASIFTDTQYF. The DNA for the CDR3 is TGTGCTAGTATTTTCACAGATACGCAGTATTTT.

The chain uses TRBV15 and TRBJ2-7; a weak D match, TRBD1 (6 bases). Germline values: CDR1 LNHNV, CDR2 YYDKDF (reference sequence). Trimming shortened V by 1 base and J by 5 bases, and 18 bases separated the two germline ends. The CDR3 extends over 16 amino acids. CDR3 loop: CATSRGTQGSRNEQYF. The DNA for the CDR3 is TGTGCCACCAGCAGAGGGACCCAGGGGTCTCGGAACGAGCAGTACTTC.

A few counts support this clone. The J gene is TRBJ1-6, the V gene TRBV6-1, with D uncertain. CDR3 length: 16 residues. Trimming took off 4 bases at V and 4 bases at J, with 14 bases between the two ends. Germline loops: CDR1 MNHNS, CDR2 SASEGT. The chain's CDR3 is CASSVGILGYNSPLHF. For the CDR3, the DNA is TGTGCCAGCAGTGTGGGAATCTTGGGATATAATTCACCCCTCCACTTT.

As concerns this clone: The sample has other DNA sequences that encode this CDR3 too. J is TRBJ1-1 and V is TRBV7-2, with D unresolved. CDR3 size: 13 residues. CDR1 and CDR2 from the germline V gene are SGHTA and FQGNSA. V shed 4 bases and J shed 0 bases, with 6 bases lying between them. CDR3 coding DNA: TGTGCCAGCAGCTCCTCGGTGAACACTGAAGCTTTCTTT. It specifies CASSSSVNTEAFF.

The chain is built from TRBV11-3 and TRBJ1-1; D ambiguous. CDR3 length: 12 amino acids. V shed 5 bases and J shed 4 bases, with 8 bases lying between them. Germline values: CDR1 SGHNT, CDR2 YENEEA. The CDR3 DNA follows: TGTGCCAGCAGCGTTTCAGGCACTGAAGCTTTCTTT. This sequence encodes CASSVSGTEAFF.

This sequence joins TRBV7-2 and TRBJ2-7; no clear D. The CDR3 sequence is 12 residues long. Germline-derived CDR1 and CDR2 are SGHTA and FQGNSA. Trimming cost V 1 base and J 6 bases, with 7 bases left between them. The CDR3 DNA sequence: TGTGCCAGCAGCTTAGAACAGCGCGAGCAGTACTTC. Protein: CASSLEQREQYF.